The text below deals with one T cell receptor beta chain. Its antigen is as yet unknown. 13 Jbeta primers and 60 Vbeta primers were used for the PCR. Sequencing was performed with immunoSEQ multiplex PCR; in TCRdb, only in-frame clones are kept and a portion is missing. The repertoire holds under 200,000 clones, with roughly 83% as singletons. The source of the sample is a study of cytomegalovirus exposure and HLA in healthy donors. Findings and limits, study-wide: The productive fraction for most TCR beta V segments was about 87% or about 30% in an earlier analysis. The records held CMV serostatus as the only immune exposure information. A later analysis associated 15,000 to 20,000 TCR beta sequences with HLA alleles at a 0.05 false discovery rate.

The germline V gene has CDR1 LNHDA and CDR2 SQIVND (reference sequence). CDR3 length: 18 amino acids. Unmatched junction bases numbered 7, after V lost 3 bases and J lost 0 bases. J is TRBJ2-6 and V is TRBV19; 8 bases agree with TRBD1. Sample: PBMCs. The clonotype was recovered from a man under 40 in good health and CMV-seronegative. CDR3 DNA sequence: TGTGCCAGTAGTATTAGGGACAGGAAAATCTCTGGGGCCAACGTCCTGACTTTC. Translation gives CASSIRDRKISGANVLTF.